This is a list of T cell receptor beta chains from one sample in a study of control samples from healthy donors and cancer patients. The method was immunoSEQ multiplex PCR; TCRdb's version includes in-frame clones alone and lacks a portion of them. The sample lists about 34,000 clones, 86% occurring once. Material: PBMCs. The source is a woman aged 40-49 years with lung cancer. CDR3s include the opening cysteine and the closing phenylalanine or tryptophan. Each record gives: J gene, V gene, CDR3 protein.

>TRBJ1-2|TRBV19
CASAGTANYGYTF
>TRBJ2-6|TRBV7-3
CASSSTGGLANVLTF
>TRBJ2-7|TRBV5-6
CASSLSPSYEQYF
>TRBJ2-3|TRBV7-9
CASSLTLGTDTQYF
>TRBJ1-1|TRBV29-1
CSVKSDRREAFF
>TRBJ1-5|TRBV2
CANLRDIERRLGYQPQHF
>TRBJ1-2|TRBV11-2
CASSLGTDLYGYTF
>TRBJ2-3|TRBV5-4
CASSLETSGGSDTQYF
>TRBJ1-4|TRBV2
CASSAETGGTGSEKLFF
>TRBJ2-3|TRBV9
CASSVEEGVTDTQYF
>TRBJ1-1|TRBV7-8
CATSGGPQNTEAFF
>TRBJ2-7|TRBV21-1
CASSNRGYEQYF
>TRBJ1-1|TRBV6-5
CASRPLQTSGTEAFF
>TRBJ2-7|TRBV21-1
CASSKFRGLRTSYEQYF
>TRBJ1-1|TRBV4-2
CASSQGQGAWTEAFF
>TRBJ1-5|TRBV6-5
CASSRTGNNQPQHF
>TRBJ2-7|TRBV9
CASSVDITYEQYF
>TRBJ1-1|TRBV28
CASTLGGAGFGTEAFF
>TRBJ2-3|TRBV6-5
CASSGGAATDTQYF
>TRBJ2-5|TRBV7-3
CASSPDSYRETQYF
>TRBJ2-3|TRBV4-2
CASSQDELAGGPDTQYF
>TRBJ1-2|TRBV11-2
CASSPSGGGSYGYTF
>TRBJ1-2|TRBV30
CAWSPGHEHGYTF
>TRBJ1-2|TRBV2
CATNGEAQGLYGYTF
>TRBJ2-5|TRBV7-9
CASSRTVIQETQYF
>TRBJ1-6|TRBV19
CASSISGHKTGNSPLHF
>TRBJ1-1|TRBV27
CASSTLRGGNTEAFF
>TRBJ1-6|TRBV13
CASSSGLADNSPLHF
>TRBJ2-5|TRBV9
CASSVATDRRETQYF
>TRBJ2-2|TRBV7-9
CASSSGTSGGELFF
>TRBJ1-6|TRBV19
CASSGIRSSYNSPLHF
>TRBJ1-1|TRBV6-6
CASSGGVLSMNTEAFF
>TRBJ1-1|TRBV10-3
CAISESGVGGGSNTEAFF
>TRBJ2-5|TRBV11-3
CASGAGPLTTQETQYF
>TRBJ2-5|TRBV11-2
CASSLGGGGSQETQYF
>TRBJ2-5|TRBV6-1
CASSEFPETQYF
>TRBJ2-1|TRBV4-2
CASSHPGLAGSSSYNEQFF
>TRBJ2-7|TRBV5-5
CASSLAEEQYF
>TRBJ1-1|TRBV14
CASSQARGMNTEAFF
>TRBJ1-2|TRBV7-6
CASSPSTGSGYTF
>TRBJ1-1|TRBV6-1
CASSDRQGARMNTEAFF
>TRBJ1-6|TRBV6-5
CASSSGPYNSPLHF
>TRBJ2-3|TRBV11-2
CASSSNRGRTDTQYF
>TRBJ2-7|TRBV19
CASESRGQRNSYEQYF
>TRBJ1-6|TRBV7-2
CASSQGGGGLNSPLHF
>TRBJ2-2|TRBV7-7
CASSMTPGQGNTGELFF
>TRBJ1-6|TRBV4-2
CASSQGGGNSPLHF
>TRBJ1-4|TRBV3-1/TRBV3-2
CASSLGGTGEKLFF
>TRBJ1-1|TRBV7-2
CASSLGGLLEHTEAFF
>TRBJ2-7|TRBV20-1
CSASQPDLYEQYF
>TRBJ2-5|TRBV7-3
CASSRDRGETQYF
>TRBJ1-1|TRBV6-1
CASSEVGESTEAFF
>TRBJ2-2|TRBV11-3
CASSLAAGELFF
>TRBJ2-2|TRBV28
CASSPRGGAEDGELFF
>TRBJ1-4|TRBV25-1
CASSWTDDNEKLFF